This T cell receptor beta chain emerged from a study of T-cell reconstitution after alpha-beta-depleted transplantation in children. Study results and limitations: The authors attributed T-cell counts and diversity one year after transplant mostly to newly produced T cells.

About this clonotype itself: Its antigen remains unidentified.

As it was prepared, the TCRbeta library received unique molecular identifiers. TCRdb recomputed calls from the PCR reads with MiXCR, one row per CDR3 protein. The table lists about a million distinct CDR3 sequences, about 31% of them singletons. Germline V CDR1 and CDR2: MGHRA, YSYEKL. Trimming removed 4 bases at V and 5 bases at J, with 10 bases between. CDR3 length equals 13 residues. This clonotype was obtained from a boy under two years old who had a stem cell transplant for SCID, so the T cells may come from the graft donor. V is TRBV4-1 and J is TRBJ2-3; D unresolved. The sequencing here drew on PBMCs, mostly from graft donor cells, taken 360 days after TCRalphabeta/CD19-depleted stem cell transplant. CDR3: CASSLQTRDTQYF. The CDR3 nucleotides are TGCGCCAGCAGCCTACAAACCAGAGATACGCAGTATTTT.